The 5 T cell receptor beta chains presented below share a single source sample, sequenced in a study of response to subunit inactivated influenza vaccine. TCRdb independently ran MiXCR on the RT-PCR reads; one entry per CDR3 protein. This sample has more than 450,000 distinct CDR3 sequences, with approximately 10% found just once. The same specimen was also included in a second study, on T cells expressing NK-cell markers. Per that paper: 5'RACE template switching with UMIs generated TCR beta cDNA.

Sequencing was performed on PBMCs from blood, taken on the day of vaccination. These receptors all stem from a man over 45 who received an inactivated influenza vaccine.

This clonotype has more than one count but fewer than ten. V and J are TRBV6-2 or TRBV6-3 and TRBJ2-7; possibly TRBD1 or TRBD2 for D (6 bases each). This CDR3 is built from 16 residues. Trimming pared 6 bases from V and 0 bases from J, leaving 18 bases between. Germline V gene lookup returns CDR1 MNHEY and CDR2 SVGEGT. DNA of the CDR3: TGTGCCAGCAGAGACACGGGGGCCCCTAGCTCCTACGAGCAGTACTTC. Translation: CASRDTGAPSSYEQYF.

This clonotype has a count of ten or more. The chain recombines TRBV7-9 with TRBJ2-1; 14 bases line up with TRBD2. The CDR3 loop spans 16 amino acids. Unmatched junction bases numbered 7, after V lost 5 bases and J lost 7 bases. CDR1 is SEHNR and CDR2 is FQNEAQ in the germline V gene (reference sequence). CDR3 loop: CASSPGTSGRGNEQFF. For the CDR3, the DNA is TGTGCCAGCAGCCCCGGGACTAGCGGGAGAGGTAATGAGCAGTTCTTC. Full variable domain (missing parts from reference TRBV7-9 and TRBJ2-1): DTGVSQNPRHKITKRGQNVTFRCDPISEHNRLYWYRQTLGQGPEFLTYFQNEAQLEKSRLLSDRFSAERPKGSFSTLEIQRTEQGDSAMYLCASSPGTSGRGNEQFFGPGTRLTVL.

There are many counts of this clonotype. The chain joins TRBV5-6 to TRBJ2-1, with D unresolved. V was shortened by 0 bases and J by 7 bases, with 8 bases between the two germline ends. CDR3 length equals 13 residues. CDR1 and CDR2 (germline): SGHDT, YYEEEE. The CDR3 nucleotides read TGTGCCAGCAGCTTGGTCGGGCGAAATGAGCAGTTCTTC. The encoded protein is CASSLVGRNEQFF.

This clonotype came up a few times. This chain uses TRBV7-9 with TRBJ1-4; 12 nucleotides match TRBD1. V was pared by 3 bases and J by 6 bases, with 2 bases of the junction left unmatched. CDR3 size: 15 residues. Germline V CDR1 and CDR2: SEHNR, FQNEAQ (reference sequence). The CDR3 loop is CASSFGTGGDEKLFF. DNA for the CDR3: TGTGCCAGCAGCTTCGGGACAGGGGGCGATGAAAAACTGTTTTTT.

There are a few counts of this clonotype. CDR3 loop: CASSEPGQNGYTF. The CDR3 DNA sequence: TGTGCCAGCAGCGAACCAGGCCAAAATGGCTACACCTTC. The V and J genes are TRBV13 and TRBJ1-2; D unresolved. This CDR3 is built from 13 residues. Germline V CDR1 and CDR2: PRHDT, FYEKMQ (reference sequence). The V gene lost 5 bases and the J gene lost 6 bases, with 13 bases spanning the gap.